The present T cell receptor beta chain was sequenced within a study of beta chain features in type 1 diabetes. Study results and caveats: The naive, central memory and Treg TCRB repertoires of patients appeared to be more similar to one another than those of healthy donors. Type 1 diabetes patients showed a moderate but significant shortening of TCRB CDR3s in all four CD4+ subsets.

All of the isolated RNA was reverse transcribed, so expressed TCRB transcripts were sequenced. The method was immunoSEQ multiplex PCR; TCRdb's version includes in-frame clones alone and lacks a portion of them. The profile shows over 200,000 clones, about 11% of them singletons. Each of the CD4+ naive, central memory, regulatory and stem cell-like memory populations was sorted via CD45RO/CCR7/CD25/CD127/CD95/CD27. There are a few counts of this clone. Its antigen is unknown. The source is a man between 25 and 39 years old with type 1 diabetes. Sequencing was done on a sample of naive CD4+ T cells from blood.

CDR3: CASSLGGREYEQYF. The CDR3 DNA reads as TGTGCCAGCAGCTTGGGGGGGCGGGAGTACGAGCAGTACTTC. The J gene is TRBJ2-7, the V gene TRBV5-4, with a possible D match to TRBD2 (7 bases). The CDR3 extends over 14 amino acids. Looked up from germline, CDR1 is SGHNT and CDR2 is YYREEE (reference sequence). Trimming removed 0 bases from V and 4 bases from J, with 11 bases in between.